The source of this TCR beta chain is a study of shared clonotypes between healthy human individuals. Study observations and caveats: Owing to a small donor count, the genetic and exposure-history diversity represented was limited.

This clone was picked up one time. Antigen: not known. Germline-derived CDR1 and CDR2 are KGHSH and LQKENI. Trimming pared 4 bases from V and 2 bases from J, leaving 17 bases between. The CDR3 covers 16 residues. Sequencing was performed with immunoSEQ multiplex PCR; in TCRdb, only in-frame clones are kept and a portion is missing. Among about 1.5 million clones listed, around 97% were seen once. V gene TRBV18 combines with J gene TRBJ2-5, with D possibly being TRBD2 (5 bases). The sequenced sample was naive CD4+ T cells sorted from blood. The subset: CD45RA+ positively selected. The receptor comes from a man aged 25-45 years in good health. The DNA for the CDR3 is TGTGCCAGCTCACAGCTCCGGGGTCATCCACAAGAGACCCAGTACTTC. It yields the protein CASSQLRGHPQETQYF.